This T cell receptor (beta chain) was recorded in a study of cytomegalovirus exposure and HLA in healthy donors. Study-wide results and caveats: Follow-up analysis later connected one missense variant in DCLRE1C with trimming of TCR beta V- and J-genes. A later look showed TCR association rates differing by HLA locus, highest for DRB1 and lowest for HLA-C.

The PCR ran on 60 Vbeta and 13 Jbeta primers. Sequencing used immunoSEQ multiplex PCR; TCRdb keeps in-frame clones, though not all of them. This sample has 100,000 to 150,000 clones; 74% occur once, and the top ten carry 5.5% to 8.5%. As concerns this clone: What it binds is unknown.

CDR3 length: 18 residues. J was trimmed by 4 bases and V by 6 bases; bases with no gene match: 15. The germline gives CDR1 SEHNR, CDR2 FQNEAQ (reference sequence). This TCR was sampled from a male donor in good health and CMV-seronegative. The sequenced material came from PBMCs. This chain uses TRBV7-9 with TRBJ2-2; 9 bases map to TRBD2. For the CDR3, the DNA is TGTGCCAGCAGTCCAATAAATCGGCGGGAGGGAAGCACCGGGGAGCTGTTTTTT. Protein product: CASSPINRREGSTGELFF.